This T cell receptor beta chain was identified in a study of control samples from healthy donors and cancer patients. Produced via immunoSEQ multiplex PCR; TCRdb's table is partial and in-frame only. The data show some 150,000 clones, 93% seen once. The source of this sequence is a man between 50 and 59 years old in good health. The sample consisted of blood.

The CDR3 loop is CASSKREGGYNEQFF. Here the CDR3 DNA reads TGTGCCAGCAGCAAAAGGGAGGGCGGATACAATGAGCAGTTCTTC. The V call is TRBV3-1 (or the pseudogene TRBV3-2), the J call TRBJ2-1, with 7 positions matching TRBD2. The V gene's germline CDR1 is LGHDT and CDR2 YNNKEL (reference sequence). The CDR3 extends over 15 amino acids. Trimming at V came to 5 bases and at J to 4 bases, leaving 8 bases not matched to a gene.